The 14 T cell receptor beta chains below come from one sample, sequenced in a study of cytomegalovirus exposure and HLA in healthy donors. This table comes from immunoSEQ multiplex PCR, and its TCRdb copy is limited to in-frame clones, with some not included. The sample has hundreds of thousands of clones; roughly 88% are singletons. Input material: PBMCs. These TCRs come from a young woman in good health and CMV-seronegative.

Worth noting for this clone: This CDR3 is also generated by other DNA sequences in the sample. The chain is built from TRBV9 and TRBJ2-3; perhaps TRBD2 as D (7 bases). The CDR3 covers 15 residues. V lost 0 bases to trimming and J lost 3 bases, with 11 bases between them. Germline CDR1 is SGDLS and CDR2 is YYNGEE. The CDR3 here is CASSVVQGGTDTQYF. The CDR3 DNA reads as TGTGCCAGCAGCGTAGTACAGGGAGGGACAGATACGCAGTATTTT.

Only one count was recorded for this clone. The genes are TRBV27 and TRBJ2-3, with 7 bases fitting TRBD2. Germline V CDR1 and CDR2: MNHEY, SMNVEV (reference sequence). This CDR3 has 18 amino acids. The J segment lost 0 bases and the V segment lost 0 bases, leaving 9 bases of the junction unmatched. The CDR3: CASSLSVAGYDSTDTQYF. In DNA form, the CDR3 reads TGTGCCAGCAGTTTATCGGTAGCGGGCTATGACAGCACAGATACGCAGTATTTT.

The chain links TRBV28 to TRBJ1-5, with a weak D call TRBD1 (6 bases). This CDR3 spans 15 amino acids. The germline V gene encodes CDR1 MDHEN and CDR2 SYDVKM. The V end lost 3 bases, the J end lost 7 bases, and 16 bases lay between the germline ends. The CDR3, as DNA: TGTGCCAGCAGTTTTATTATCAGGGGACGGCAGCCCCAGCATTTT. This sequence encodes CASSFIIRGRQPQHF.

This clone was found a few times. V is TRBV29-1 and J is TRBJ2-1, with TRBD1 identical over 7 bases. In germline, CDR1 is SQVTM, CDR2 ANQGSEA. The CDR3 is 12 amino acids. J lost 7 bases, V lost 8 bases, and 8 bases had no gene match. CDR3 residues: CSSTGSGNEQFF. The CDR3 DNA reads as TGCAGCTCGACAGGGTCTGGAAATGAGCAGTTCTTC.

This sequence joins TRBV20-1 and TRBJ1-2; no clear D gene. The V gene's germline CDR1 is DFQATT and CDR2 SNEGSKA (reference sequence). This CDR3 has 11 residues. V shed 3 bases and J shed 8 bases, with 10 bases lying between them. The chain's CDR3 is CSASPVRGYTF. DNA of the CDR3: TGCAGTGCTAGCCCAGTCAGAGGCTACACCTTC.

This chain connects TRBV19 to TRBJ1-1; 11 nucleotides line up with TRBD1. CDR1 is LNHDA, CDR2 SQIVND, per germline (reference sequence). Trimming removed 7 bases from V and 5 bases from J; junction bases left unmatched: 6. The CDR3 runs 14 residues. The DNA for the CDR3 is TGTGCCAGTATGTGGACAGGGGGCATGACTGAAGCTTTCTTT. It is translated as CASMWTGGMTEAFF.

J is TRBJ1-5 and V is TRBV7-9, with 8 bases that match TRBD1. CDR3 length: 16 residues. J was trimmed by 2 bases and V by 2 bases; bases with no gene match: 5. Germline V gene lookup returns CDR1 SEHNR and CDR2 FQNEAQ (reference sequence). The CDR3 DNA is TGTGCCAGCAGCTTACAGGGGGCGCAGCGCAATCAGCCCCAGCATTTT. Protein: CASSLQGAQRNQPQHF.

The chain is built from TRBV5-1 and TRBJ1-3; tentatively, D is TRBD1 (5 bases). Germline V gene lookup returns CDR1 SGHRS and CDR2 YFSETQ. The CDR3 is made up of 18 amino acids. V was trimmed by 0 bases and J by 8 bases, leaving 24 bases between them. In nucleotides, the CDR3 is TGCGCCAGCAGCTTGGATACGACAGACCGGGTCCGCGCTCACACCATATATTTT. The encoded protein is CASSLDTTDRVRAHTIYF. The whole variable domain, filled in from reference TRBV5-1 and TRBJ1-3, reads KAGVTQTPRYLIKTRGQQVTLSCSPISGHRSVSWYQQTPGQGLQFLFEYFSETQRNKGNFPGRFSGRQFSNSRSEMNVSTLELGDSALYLCASSLDTTDRVRAHTIYFGEGSWLTVV.

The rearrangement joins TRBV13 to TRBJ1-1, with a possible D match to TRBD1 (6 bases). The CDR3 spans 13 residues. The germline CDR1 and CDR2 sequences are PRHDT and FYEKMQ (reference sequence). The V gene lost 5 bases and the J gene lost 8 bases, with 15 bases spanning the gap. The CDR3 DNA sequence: TGTGCCAGCAGCCCTCTCGGGGGGCCCGAAGCTTTCTTT. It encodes CASSPLGGPEAFF.

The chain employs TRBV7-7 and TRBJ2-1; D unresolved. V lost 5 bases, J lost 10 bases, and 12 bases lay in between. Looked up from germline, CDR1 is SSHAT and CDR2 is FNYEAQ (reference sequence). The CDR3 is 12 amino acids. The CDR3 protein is CASSPTGEEQFF. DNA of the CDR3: TGTGCCAGCAGCCCGACTGGAGAGGAGCAGTTCTTC.

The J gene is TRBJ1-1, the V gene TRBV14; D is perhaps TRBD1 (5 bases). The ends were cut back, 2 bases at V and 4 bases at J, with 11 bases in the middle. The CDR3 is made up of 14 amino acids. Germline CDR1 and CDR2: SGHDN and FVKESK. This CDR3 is CASSQLSQGTEAFF. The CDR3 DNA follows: TGTGCCAGCAGCCAACTTTCGCAGGGCACTGAAGCTTTCTTT. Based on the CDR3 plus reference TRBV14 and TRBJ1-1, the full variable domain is EAGVTQFPSHSVIEKGQTVTLRCDPISGHDNLYWYRRVMGKEIKFLLHFVKESKQDESGMPNNRFLAERTGGTYSTLKVQPAELEDSGVYFCASSQLSQGTEAFFGQGTRLTVV.

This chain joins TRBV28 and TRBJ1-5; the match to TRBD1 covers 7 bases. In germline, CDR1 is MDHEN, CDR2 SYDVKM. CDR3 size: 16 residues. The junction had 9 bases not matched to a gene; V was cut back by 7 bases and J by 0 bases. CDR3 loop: CASNRGLGVSNQPQHF. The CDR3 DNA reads TGTGCCAGCAACAGGGGTTTAGGAGTTAGCAATCAGCCCCAGCATTTT. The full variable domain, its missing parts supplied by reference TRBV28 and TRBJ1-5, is DVKVTQSSRYLVKRTGEKVFLECVQDMDHENMFWYRQDPGLGLRLIYFSYDVKMKEKGDIPEGYSVSREKKERFSLILESASTNQTSMYLCASNRGLGVSNQPQHFGDGTRLSIL.

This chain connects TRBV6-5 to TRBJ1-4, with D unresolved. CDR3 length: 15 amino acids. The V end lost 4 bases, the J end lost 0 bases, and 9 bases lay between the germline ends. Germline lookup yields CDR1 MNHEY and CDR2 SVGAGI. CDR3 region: CASSSRSATNEKLFF. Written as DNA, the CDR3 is TGTGCCAGCAGTTCCCGGAGTGCAACTAATGAAAAACTGTTTTTT.

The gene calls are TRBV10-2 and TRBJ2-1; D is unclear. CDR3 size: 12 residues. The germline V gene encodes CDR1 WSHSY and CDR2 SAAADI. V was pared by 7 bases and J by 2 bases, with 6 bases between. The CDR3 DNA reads TGCGCCAGCACCTTTACCTACAATGAGCAGTTCTTC. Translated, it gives CASTFTYNEQFF.